One and the same sample provided the 14 T cell receptor beta chains below, sequenced in a study of radiotherapy plus CTLA-4 blockade in lung cancer. Only in-frame clones appear in the TCRdb table, and some are missing; sequencing was by immunoSEQ multiplex PCR. The repertoire holds 35,000 to 50,000 clones, with roughly 76% as singletons. The specimen was peripheral blood, collected from a patient treated with radiotherapy plus ipilimumab. Source of these receptors: a human donor with non-small cell lung cancer who had a complete response to radiotherapy plus ipilimumab.

V usage is TRBV5-1 and J usage is TRBJ2-2, with TRBD1 matching 8 bases. Losses at the gene ends were 3 bases for V and 4 bases for J; bases not matched to a gene: 8. Per germline, CDR1 SGHRS and CDR2 YFSETQ. The CDR3 totals 16 residues. CDR3 sequence reads: CASSSQGAPSTGELFF. The DNA for the CDR3 is TGCGCCAGCAGCTCGCAGGGGGCGCCCAGCACCGGGGAGCTGTTTTTT.

This clone was seen only a few times. J is TRBJ2-3 and V is TRBV6-5, with D possibly TRBD2 on 5 matching bases. Per the germline V gene, CDR1 is MNHEY and CDR2 is SVGAGI. The length of the CDR3 is 13 residues. Trimming pared 0 bases from V and 10 bases from J, leaving 11 bases between. The CDR3 sequence is CASSYSRALAQYF. The CDR3 DNA reads TGTGCCAGCAGTTACTCGCGGGCGTTGGCGCAGTATTTT.

The J gene is TRBJ2-2, the V gene TRBV7-9; D call uncertain. This CDR3 is 13 amino acids long. Germline CDR1 reads SEHNR; CDR2 reads FQNEAQ (reference sequence). V shed 3 bases and J shed 4 bases, with 6 bases lying between them. The CDR3 is CASSFFITGELFF. The CDR3 nucleotides are TGTGCCAGCAGCTTTTTTATCACCGGGGAGCTGTTTTTT.

CDR3: CASSQEASGVADTQYF. The CDR3, as DNA: TGCGCCAGCAGCCAAGAAGCTAGCGGGGTTGCAGATACGCAGTATTTT. The chain combines TRBV4-1 with TRBJ2-3, with TRBD2 matching over 9 bases. The germline gives CDR1 MGHRA, CDR2 YSYEKL. J was trimmed by 4 bases and V by 0 bases; bases with no gene match: 5. The CDR3 contains 16 residues.

The table lists this clone with a few counts. One end of the junction varies from germline; a read error may be responsible. This chain links TRBV5-4 with TRBJ1-5; 8 bases align to TRBD1. The CDR3 consists of 16 residues. The germline V gene has CDR1 SGHNT and CDR2 YYREEE (reference sequence). The CDR3 DNA reads TGCGCCAGCAGCCAAGGAGCGGGACAGGAAAATCAGCCCCAGCATTTT. Protein sequence: CASSQGAGQENQPQHF.

The chain uses TRBV27 and TRBJ1-2; 8 bases match TRBD1. CDR1 is MNHEY and CDR2 is SMNVEV in the germline V gene (reference sequence). This CDR3 contains 19 residues. The trim removed 3 bases at V and 6 bases at J, leaving 21 bases unmatched. The CDR3 region is CASSFLGQGFQLGGHGYTF. CDR3 coding DNA: TGTGCCAGCAGTTTCCTCGGACAGGGTTTCCAACTTGGAGGGCATGGCTACACCTTC.

V usage is TRBV6-5 and J usage is TRBJ2-2; D not resolved. V dropped 4 bases and J dropped 4 bases, with 16 bases sitting between them. The germline CDR1 and CDR2 sequences are MNHEY and SVGAGI. There are 16 residues in the CDR3. CDR3 amino acids: CASSSFRGGGTGELFF. The CDR3 nucleotides read TGTGCCAGCAGTTCCTTTAGAGGTGGTGGCACCGGGGAGCTGTTTTTT.

The chain carries TRBV10-3 and TRBJ2-7; TRBD1 is a possible D gene (6 bases). Germline loops: CDR1 ENHRY, CDR2 SYGVKD. The CDR3 runs to 15 residues. Trimming removed 4 bases at V and 5 bases at J, with 18 bases between. CDR3 loop: CAISVEQGLMNEQYF. CDR3 nucleotides: TGTGCCATCAGTGTCGAACAGGGCCTTATGAACGAGCAGTACTTC.

This clone was counted between two and nine times. One end of the junction varies from germline; a read error may be responsible. The sample contains more than one DNA sequence encoding this CDR3. This chain links TRBV11-2 with TRBJ2-3, with D hard to call. The V gene's germline CDR1 is SGHAT and CDR2 FQNNGV. This CDR3 comprises 15 residues. CDR3 in amino acids: CASSSFRSRTDTQYF. CDR3 coding DNA: TGCGCCAGCAGTTCGTTTCGGAGCCGCACAGATACGCAGTATTTT.

This clone qualifies as medium-sized. This chain joins TRBV14 and TRBJ2-1; TRBD2 might be the D (6 bases). V lost 3 bases and J lost 7, with 19 bases in between. This CDR3 contains 16 residues. Germline V lookup: CDR1 SGHDN, CDR2 FVKESK. In DNA form, the CDR3 reads TGTGCCAGCAGCCATGGCAGTGGACTAAGGAGAAATGAGCAGTTCTTC. Translated: CASSHGSGLRRNEQFF. The whole variable domain, remainder taken from reference TRBV14 and TRBJ2-1, is EAGVTQFPSHSVIEKGQTVTLRCDPISGHDNLYWYRRVMGKEIKFLLHFVKESKQDESGMPNNRFLAERTGGTYSTLKVQPAELEDSGVYFCASSHGSGLRRNEQFFGPGTRLTVL.

This clone was detected only a few times. This chain uses TRBV29-1 with TRBJ2-7, with 8 positions matching TRBD2. The junction had 8 bases not matched to a gene; V was cut back by 4 bases and J by 0 bases. The CDR3 contains 15 residues. Germline loops: CDR1 SQVTM, CDR2 ANQGSEA. The CDR3 protein is CSVGLVAGGSYEQYF. The DNA of the CDR3 is TGCAGCGTTGGGTTGGTCGCGGGGGGCTCCTACGAGCAGTACTTC.

The V gene is TRBV6-6, the J gene TRBJ2-1; 8 bases line up with TRBD2. The ends lost 8 bases at V and 8 bases at J; junction bases unmatched: 5. Germline CDR1 reads MNHNY; CDR2 reads SVGAGI (reference sequence). This CDR3 region has 12 residues. CDR3 bases: TGTGCCAGCGAGGGGACTAGTCATGAGCAGTTCTTC. Protein product: CASEGTSHEQFF.

The chain joins TRBV7-8 to TRBJ1-2; TRBD1 matches 10 bases. J lost 7 bases, V lost 1 base, and 3 bases had no gene match. Germline lookup yields CDR1 SGHVS and CDR2 FQNEAQ. This CDR3 comprises 14 residues. DNA for the CDR3: TGTGCCAGCAGCTTAGGACAGGGGGCGAGTGGCTACACCTTC. Its translation: CASSLGQGASGYTF.

V usage is TRBV5-6 and J usage is TRBJ1-2, with TRBD1 identical over 8 bases. The V gene end was trimmed by 3 bases and the J gene end by 8 bases; junction bases not matched to a gene: 12. CDR3 size: 15 residues. Germline assignment: CDR1 SGHDT and CDR2 YYEEEE. The CDR3 DNA follows: TGTGCCAGCAGCTGGGGGGTCACAGGGGGTCAAGGCTACACCTTC. Its translation is CASSWGVTGGQGYTF.